A single sample is the source of the 16 T cell receptor beta chains below, sequenced in a study of OX40 agonist ivuxolimab in advanced cancers. Generated by immunoSEQ multiplex PCR, the TCRdb table keeps only in-frame clones and is missing some. Of about 68,000 clones listed, 91% are singletons. Sample: CD4+ or CD8+ T cells sorted from blood, taken in a trial of the OX40 agonist ivuxolimab. The receptor set was obtained from an adult with an advanced solid tumor such as melanoma, head and neck, liver or kidney cancer.

This sequence joins TRBV14 and TRBJ2-1, with D hard to call. The CDR3 has 17 amino acids. Germline loops: CDR1 SGHDN, CDR2 FVKESK. Trimming left V 1 base short and J 2 bases short, with 15 bases between. The DNA of the CDR3 is TGTGCCAGCAGCCAAGCCCCGCAGCGTGGCCCCTACAATGAGCAGTTCTTC. Its protein is CASSQAPQRGPYNEQFF.

This chain links TRBV6-1 with TRBJ2-3; 11 nucleotides line up with TRBD2. Germline V lookup: CDR1 MNHNS, CDR2 SASEGT. The CDR3 has 15 residues. J lost 5 bases, V lost 7 bases, and 8 bases had no gene match. CDR3 region: CASIPPSGRRDTQYF. CDR3 coding DNA: TGTGCCAGCATCCCCCCTAGCGGGAGGAGAGATACGCAGTATTTT.

The chain carries TRBV7-9 and TRBJ2-1, with 13 bases aligning to TRBD2. This CDR3 has 17 residues. The trim removed 5 bases at V and 8 bases at J, leaving 12 bases unmatched. Germline CDR1 is SEHNR and CDR2 is FQNEAQ (reference sequence). The CDR3 nucleotides are TGTGCCAGCAGCCGGGGGACTAGCGGGAAGGCGCTGGATGAGCAGTTCTTC. Translation gives CASSRGTSGKALDEQFF.

This clone is a singleton in its sample. The chain combines TRBV30 with TRBJ1-6; D gene uncertain. The germline V gene encodes CDR1 GTSNPN and CDR2 SVGIG (reference sequence). The CDR3 has 15 residues. V shed 0 bases and J shed 2 bases, with 8 bases lying between them. CDR3 sequence (DNA): TGTGCCTGGAGTGTAGAGAGTACCTATAATTCACCCCTCCACTTT. Its translation is CAWSVESTYNSPLHF. The entire variable domain, with the rest obtained from reference TRBV30 and TRBJ1-6, is as follows: SQTIHQWPATLVQPVGSPLSLECTVEGTSNPNLYWYRQAAGRGLQLLFYSVGIGQISSEVPQNLSASRPQDRQFILSSKKLLLSDSGFYLCAWSVESTYNSPLHFGNGTRLTVT.

The V gene is TRBV10-2, the J gene TRBJ1-1; D gene uncertain. CDR1 is WSHSY, CDR2 SAAADI, per germline. The length of the CDR3 is 12 residues. Trimming shortened V by 2 bases and J by 6 bases, and 7 bases separated the two germline ends. The CDR3 is CASSEPPAEAFF. DNA for the CDR3: TGCGCCAGCAGTGAGCCTCCTGCTGAAGCTTTCTTT.

This clone was observed once. The V and J genes are TRBV11-1 and TRBJ2-7; D possibly corresponds to TRBD1 (6 bases). Germline V gene sequence: CDR1 SGHAT, CDR2 FQDESV (reference sequence). This CDR3 has 16 residues. V lost 0 bases and J lost 0, with 12 bases in between. The CDR3 nucleotides are TGTGCCAGCAGCTTAGCCTGGGGACAAGGCTCCTACGAGCAGTACTTC. The encoded protein is CASSLAWGQGSYEQYF.

CDR3 sequence: CASSYGTSGNTIYF. The CDR3 DNA sequence: TGTGCCAGCAGTTACGGGACCTCTGGAAACACCATATATTTT. The chain combines TRBV6-5 with TRBJ1-3; weak D call: TRBD1 (5 bases). The V and J ends lost 2 bases and 0 bases respectively, with 5 bases between them. The germline V gene encodes CDR1 MNHEY and CDR2 SVGAGI. The CDR3 runs 14 residues.

The chain uses TRBV5-1 and TRBJ2-2; perhaps TRBD2 as D (6 bases). This CDR3 spans 16 amino acids. Germline loops: CDR1 SGHRS, CDR2 YFSETQ. With 3 bases removed from V and 3 bases from J, the gap between germline ends came to 15 bases. The CDR3 DNA sequence: TGCGCCAGCAGCTCAATGGGGGGAGTCGACACCGGGGAGCTGTTTTTT. Residues: CASSSMGGVDTGELFF.

The chain is built from TRBV7-9 and TRBJ1-1; D gene uncertain. CDR3 length: 16 amino acids. V lost 3 bases, J lost 2 bases, and 16 bases lay in between. Germline V lookup: CDR1 SEHNR, CDR2 FQNEAQ (reference sequence). The CDR3 loop is CASSFLHRAPNTEAFF. DNA of the CDR3: TGTGCCAGCAGCTTCCTCCACCGGGCGCCTAACACTGAAGCTTTCTTT.

The chain carries TRBV5-4 and TRBJ2-1; D might be TRBD1 (6 bases). Germline V CDR1 and CDR2: SGHNT, YYREEE (reference sequence). V was trimmed by 1 base and J by 4 bases, leaving 15 bases between them. The CDR3 is 16 amino acids. The CDR3 DNA follows: TGTGCCAGCAGCTTGTATCAGGGGATCGGGTACAATGAGCAGTTCTTC. It specifies CASSLYQGIGYNEQFF.

This chain joins TRBV6-1 and TRBJ1-4; D remains ambiguous. Germline V gene data show CDR1 as MNHNS and CDR2 as SASEGT. The CDR3 consists of 13 residues. The germline V and J ends were trimmed by 2 bases and 8 bases, with 9 bases remaining between them. Here the CDR3 DNA reads TGTGCCAGCAGTGAAATTGGGCCGGAAAAACTGTTTTTT. It codes for CASSEIGPEKLFF.

The chain is built from TRBV10-3 and TRBJ2-1; 8 bases agree with TRBD1. This CDR3 comprises 14 residues. Germline V CDR1 and CDR2: ENHRY, SYGVKD. The junction had 6 bases not matched to a gene; V was cut back by 7 bases and J by 4 bases. CDR3 amino acids: CAIKGTGAYNEQFF. CDR3 nucleotides: TGTGCCATCAAAGGGACAGGAGCTTACAATGAGCAGTTCTTC.

This clone came up once. The genes are TRBV15 and TRBJ1-4; D ambiguous. CDR1 and CDR2 from the germline V gene are LNHNV and YYDKDF (reference sequence). The CDR3 runs to 14 residues. V was shortened by 3 bases and J by 6 bases, with 11 bases between the two germline ends. In DNA, the CDR3 is TGTGCCACCAGCAGGAAAGCTGGGGATGAAAAACTGTTTTTT. Translation: CATSRKAGDEKLFF.

This chain links TRBV7-9 with TRBJ2-1; no definite D call. This CDR3 has 12 amino acids. CDR1 and CDR2 from the germline V gene are SEHNR and FQNEAQ (reference sequence). Trimming took off 1 base at V and 9 bases at J, with 7 bases between the two ends. The DNA for the CDR3 is TGTGCCAGCAGCTTAGACATAGGTGAGCAGTTCTTC. Translation: CASSLDIGEQFF.

This clone was counted between two and nine times. This chain joins TRBV2 and TRBJ2-7, with D possibly TRBD1 on 6 matching bases. The germline gives CDR1 SNHLY, CDR2 FYNNEI. Between the trimmed V and J ends, which lost 4 bases and 6 bases, there was a span of 22 bases. The CDR3 extends over 16 amino acids. Written as DNA, the CDR3 is TGTGCCAGCAGTGCAATACCGGGGACAAGGAAGGGCGAGCAGTACTTC. It encodes CASSAIPGTRKGEQYF.

The chain employs TRBV7-8 and TRBJ2-2; D not certain. The CDR3 loop spans 11 amino acids. Germline V gene sequence: CDR1 SGHVS, CDR2 FQNEAQ. Trimming removed 5 bases from V and 9 bases from J, with 7 bases in between. The CDR3 region is CASSIVRELFF. CDR3 bases: TGTGCCAGCAGCATAGTAAGGGAGCTGTTTTTT.